This TCR beta chain was identified in a study of cytomegalovirus exposure and HLA in healthy donors. Deletions cut 5 bases from V and 0 bases from J, with 13 bases between. Germline CDR1 and CDR2: SGHTA and FQGNSA. This CDR3 comprises 15 residues. It was with 60 Vbeta and 13 Jbeta primers that the PCR ran. Measured with immunoSEQ multiplex PCR; TCRdb has only the in-frame clones, and not every one. The table has about 55,000 clones, approximately 80% seen once. The receptor was derived from a female donor in good health and CMV-seronegative. Sequencing was performed on PBMCs. J is TRBJ1-1 and V is TRBV7-2; TRBD1 is a possible D gene (5 bases). The CDR3 nucleotides read TGTGCCAGCAGCGCATCGACAGCTTTGAACACTGAAGCTTTCTTT. This sequence encodes CASSASTALNTEAFF.